This T cell receptor (beta chain) was recorded in a study of blood T cell repertoires in COVID-19. Enrollees, about 18 to 89 years old, lived in about two dozen US areas. Participants were placed into cohorts based on the clinical history they reported. Before they entered the study, exposed participants had met a COVID-19 case within 2 weeks. Source study methods: Scientists estimated how many nucleated cells there were by amplifying reference gene primers. Method: immunoSEQ multiplex PCR; TCRdb's copy keeps in-frame clones and lacks some. V and J calls and clone size are copied from that table; D and trimming were computed from the DNA. The table records 350,000 to 500,000 clones, about 88% of them present only once. The TCR originated in a woman between 18 and 29 years old who had been exposed to COVID-19. Sequencing used PBMCs or T cells enriched from blood (not recorded which).

The CDR3 nucleotides read TGTGCCAGCAGTTTTGGTGGACTTATTGAGACCCAGTACTTC. It specifies CASSFGGLIETQYF. The J gene is TRBJ2-5, the V gene TRBV28; possible D gene TRBD2, 5 bases. The V end lost 3 bases, the J end lost 5 bases, and 13 bases lay between the germline ends. The CDR3 extends over 14 amino acids. Germline V gene data show CDR1 as MDHEN and CDR2 as SYDVKM. Full variable domain (remainder filled in from reference TRBV28 and TRBJ2-5): DVKVTQSSRYLVKRTGEKVFLECVQDMDHENMFWYRQDPGLGLRLIYFSYDVKMKEKGDIPEGYSVSREKKERFSLILESASTNQTSMYLCASSFGGLIETQYFGPGTRLLVL.